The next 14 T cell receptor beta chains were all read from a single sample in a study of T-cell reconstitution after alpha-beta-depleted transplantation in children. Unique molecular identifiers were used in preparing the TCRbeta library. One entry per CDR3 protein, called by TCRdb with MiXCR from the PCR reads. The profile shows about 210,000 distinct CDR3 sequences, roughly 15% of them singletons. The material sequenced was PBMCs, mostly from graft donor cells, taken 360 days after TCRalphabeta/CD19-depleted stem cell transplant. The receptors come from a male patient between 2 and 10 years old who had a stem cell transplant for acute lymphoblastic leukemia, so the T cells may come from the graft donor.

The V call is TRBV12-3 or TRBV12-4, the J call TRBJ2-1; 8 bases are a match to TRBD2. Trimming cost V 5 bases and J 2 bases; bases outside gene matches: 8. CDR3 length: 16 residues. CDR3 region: CASSGSGGKTYNEQFF. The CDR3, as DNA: TGTGCCAGCAGTGGGTCGGGGGGGAAGACCTACAATGAGCAGTTCTTC.

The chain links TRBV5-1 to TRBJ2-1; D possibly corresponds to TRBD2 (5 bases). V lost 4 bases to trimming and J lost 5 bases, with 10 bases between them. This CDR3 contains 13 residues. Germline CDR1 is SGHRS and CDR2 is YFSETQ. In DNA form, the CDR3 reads TGCGCCAGCAGCCCCCGTAGCGACAATGAGCAGTTCTTC. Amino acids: CASSPRSDNEQFF.

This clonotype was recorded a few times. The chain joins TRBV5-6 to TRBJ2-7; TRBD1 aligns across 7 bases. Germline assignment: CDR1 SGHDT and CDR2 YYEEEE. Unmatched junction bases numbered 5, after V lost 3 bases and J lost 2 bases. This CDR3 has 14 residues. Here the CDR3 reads CASSSGQETYEQYF. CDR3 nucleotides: TGTGCCAGCAGCTCCGGACAGGAGACCTACGAGCAGTACTTC. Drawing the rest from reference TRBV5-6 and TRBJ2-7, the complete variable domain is DAGVTQSPTHLIKTRGQQVTLRCSPKSGHDTVSWYQQALGQGPQFIFQYYEEEERQRGNFPDRFSGHQFPNYSSELNVNALLLGDSALYLCASSSGQETYEQYFGPGTRLTVT.

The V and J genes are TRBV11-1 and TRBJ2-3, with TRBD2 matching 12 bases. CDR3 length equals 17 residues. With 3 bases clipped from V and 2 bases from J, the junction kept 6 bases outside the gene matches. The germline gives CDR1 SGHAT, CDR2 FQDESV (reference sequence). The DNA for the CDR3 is TGTGCCAGCAGCTTGACTAGCGGGGGACCCAACACAGATACGCAGTATTTT. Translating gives CASSLTSGGPNTDTQYF.

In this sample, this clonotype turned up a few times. CDR3 DNA sequence: TGTGCCACCAGCAGAGATCACGGGGGCTGGGAGCTGTTTTTT. It codes for CATSRDHGGWELFF. The chain has TRBV15 and TRBJ2-2; TRBD1 or TRBD2 may be the D gene (6 bases each). CDR1 and CDR2 (germline): LNHNV, YYDKDF (reference sequence). This CDR3 spans 14 amino acids. V gave up 0 bases and J gave up 9 bases, with 11 bases separating them. The full variable domain, with the rest looked up from reference TRBV15 and TRBJ2-2, is DAMVIQNPRYQVTQFGKPVTLSCSQTLNHNVMYWYQQKSSQAPKLLFHYYDKDFNNEADTPDNFQSRRPNTSFCFLDIRSPGLGDTAMYLCATSRDHGGWELFFGEGSRLTVL.

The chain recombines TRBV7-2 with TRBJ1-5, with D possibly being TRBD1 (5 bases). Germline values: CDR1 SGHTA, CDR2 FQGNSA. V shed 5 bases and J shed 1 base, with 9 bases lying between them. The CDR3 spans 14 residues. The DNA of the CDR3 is TGTGCCAGCAGCCTCAGGGTGAGCAATCAGCCCCAGCATTTT. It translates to CASSLRVSNQPQHF.

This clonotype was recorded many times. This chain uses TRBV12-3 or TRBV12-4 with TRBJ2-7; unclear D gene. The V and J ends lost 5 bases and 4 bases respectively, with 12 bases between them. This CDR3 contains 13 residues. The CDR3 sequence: CASSPGWDYEQYF. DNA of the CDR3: TGTGCCAGCAGTCCTGGGTGGGATTACGAGCAGTACTTC.

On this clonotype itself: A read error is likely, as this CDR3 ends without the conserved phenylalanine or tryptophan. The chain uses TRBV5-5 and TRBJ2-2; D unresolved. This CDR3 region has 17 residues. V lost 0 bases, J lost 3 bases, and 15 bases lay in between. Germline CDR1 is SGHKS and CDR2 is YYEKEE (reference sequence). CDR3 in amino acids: CASSLAAVRLDTGELFC. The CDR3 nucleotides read TGTGCCAGCAGCTTGGCCGCGGTCAGGTTGGACACCGGGGAGCTGTTTTGT.

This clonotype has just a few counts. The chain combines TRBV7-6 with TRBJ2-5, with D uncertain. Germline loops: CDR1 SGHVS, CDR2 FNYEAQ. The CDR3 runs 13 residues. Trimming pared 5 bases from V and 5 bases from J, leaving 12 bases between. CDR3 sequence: CASSKASPETQYF. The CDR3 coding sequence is TGTGCCAGCAGCAAGGCTTCACCGGAGACCCAGTACTTC.

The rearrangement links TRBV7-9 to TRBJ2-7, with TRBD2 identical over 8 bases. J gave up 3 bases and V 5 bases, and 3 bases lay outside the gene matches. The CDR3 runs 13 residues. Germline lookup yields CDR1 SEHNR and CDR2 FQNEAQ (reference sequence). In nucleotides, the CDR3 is TGTGCCAGCAGCCGGGGGGGGGACTACGAGCAGTACTTC. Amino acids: CASSRGGDYEQYF. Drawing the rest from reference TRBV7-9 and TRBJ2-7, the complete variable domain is DTGVSQNPRHKITKRGQNVTFRCDPISEHNRLYWYRQTLGQGPEFLTYFQNEAQLEKSRLLSDRFSAERPKGSFSTLEIQRTEQGDSAMYLCASSRGGDYEQYFGPGTRLTVT.

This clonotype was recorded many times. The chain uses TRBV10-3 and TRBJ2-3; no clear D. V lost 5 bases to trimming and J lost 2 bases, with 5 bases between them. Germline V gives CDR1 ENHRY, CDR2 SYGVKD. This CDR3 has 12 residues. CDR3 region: CAISSITDTQYF. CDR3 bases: TGTGCCATCAGTTCGATCACAGATACGCAGTATTTT.

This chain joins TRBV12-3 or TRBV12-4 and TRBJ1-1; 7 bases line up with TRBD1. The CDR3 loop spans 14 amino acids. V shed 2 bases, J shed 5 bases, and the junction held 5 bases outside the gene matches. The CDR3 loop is CASSLSQGGTEAFF. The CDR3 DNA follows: TGTGCCAGCAGTTTAAGTCAGGGGGGGACTGAAGCTTTCTTT.

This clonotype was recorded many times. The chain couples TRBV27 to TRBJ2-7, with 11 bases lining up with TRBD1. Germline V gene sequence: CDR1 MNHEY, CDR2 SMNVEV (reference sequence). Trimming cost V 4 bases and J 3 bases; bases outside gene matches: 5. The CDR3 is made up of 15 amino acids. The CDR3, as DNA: TGTGCCAGCAGTTATTCGGACAGGGGGCACTACGAGCAGTACTTC. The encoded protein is CASSYSDRGHYEQYF.

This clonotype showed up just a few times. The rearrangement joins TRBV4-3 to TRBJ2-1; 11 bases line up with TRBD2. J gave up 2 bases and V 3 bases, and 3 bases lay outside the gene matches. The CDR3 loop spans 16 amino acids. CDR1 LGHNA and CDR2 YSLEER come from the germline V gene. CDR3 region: CASSHNSGRAYNEQFF. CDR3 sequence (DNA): TGCGCCAGCAGCCACAATAGCGGGAGGGCCTACAATGAGCAGTTCTTC.